This T cell receptor (beta chain) was identified during a study of identical twins. This clonotype was detected only a few times. Its antigen remains unknown. The study, taken as a whole, reports: It was out-of-frame TCR alpha sharing in monozygotic twins that models underestimated. With abundant cord blood beta clonotypes, insertions were fewer; memory repertoires showed no such pattern.

Looked up from germline, CDR1 is SGHRS and CDR2 is YFSETQ. This CDR3 is built from 14 residues. Unmatched junction bases numbered 4, after V lost 0 bases and J lost 7 bases. A universal primer site was incorporated via template switching, and the cDNA contained unique molecular identifiers. A single record per CDR3 protein comes from TCRdb applying MiXCR to the 5' RACE reads. The table has 500,000 to 650,000 distinct CDR3 sequences, about a fifth seen once. The same data also went into a second study, on yellow fever vaccine responses in identical twins. That work adds: Reportedly, the T cell response mounted by twins to vaccine seemed partly convergent, partly personalized.

The chain couples TRBV5-1 to TRBJ2-1, with TRBD2 matching over 7 bases. The receptor comes from a woman between 18 and 30 years old in good health. The sequenced sample was CD4+ T cells sorted from blood. As DNA, the CDR3 is TGCGCCAGCAGCTTGGTGACCGGGGGGAATGAGCAGTTCTTC. Translated, it gives CASSLVTGGNEQFF.